The clone carrying this TCR beta chain was seen repeatedly, ten times or more. Antigen unknown. Over 170 million TCR-beta sequences, together covering 15-18 subjects, were produced by every individual sequencing run that was carried out. TCRdb used MiXCR to reprocess the 5' RACE reads, holding one entry per CDR3 protein. Here the sample spans tens of thousands of distinct CDR3 sequences, roughly 13% being singletons. Germline CDR1 reads MGHRA; CDR2 reads YSYEKL. CDR3 size: 21 residues. Trimming cost V 4 bases and J 1 base; bases outside gene matches: 23. This entry is derived from a study of neurological immune-mediated disorders. Whole-study findings and limits: TCR-beta repertoires seemed private in all groups, with no expanded CDR3 amino acid sequences shared. TCR clonal expansion peaked in HTLV-1-associated myelopathy patients and was lowest in multiple sclerosis patients.

Regarding time point: longitudinal time-point 1 (baseline). PBMCs numbering 2 million and stored at -80 C yielded the unsorted libraries. The chain has TRBV4-1 and TRBJ1-1; 8 bases match TRBD1. The sequence was collected from a female donor with HTLV-1-associated myelopathy (HAM/TSP). Source material: PBMCs. The CDR3 loop reads CASSLRLFSTGARSRNTEAFF. DNA of the CDR3: TGCGCCAGCAGCCTTCGACTCTTCTCGACAGGGGCCCGTTCCCGGAACACTGAAGCTTTCTTT.